Listed below are T cell receptor beta chains from one sample, sequenced in a study of cytomegalovirus exposure and HLA in healthy donors. The protocol was immunoSEQ multiplex PCR, while the TCRdb copy is restricted to in-frame clones and leaves out a portion. The sample contains approximately 110,000 clones, around two thirds of which appear only once. Sequenced: PBMCs. The receptors were sampled from a man aged 55 to 70 in good health and CMV-seropositive. The CDR3 runs from the conserved cysteine through the conserved F or W. D genes are given only for firm matches. Size values are once, few and many counts, or a class for expanded clones, and some rows have none.

v_call: TRBV6-6; j_call: TRBJ1-2; d_call: -; clone_size: -; cdr3_nt: TGTGCCAGCACCCCCGTTGGCCGCTATGGCTACACCTTC; cdr3_aa: CASTPVGRYGYTF
v_call: TRBV6-1; j_call: TRBJ1-6; d_call: TRBD1; clone_size: -; cdr3_nt: TGTGCCAGCAGCGCCAGGGAAGGGGGCCATTCACCCCTCCACTTT; cdr3_aa: CASSAREGGHSPLHF
v_call: TRBV9; j_call: TRBJ1-1; d_call: -; clone_size: -; cdr3_nt: TGTGCCAGCAGCGTAGATGGAGCACTAAACACTGAAGCTTTCTTT; cdr3_aa: CASSVDGALNTEAFF
v_call: TRBV5-1; j_call: TRBJ2-7; d_call: -; clone_size: -; cdr3_nt: TGCGCCAGCAGCAAACCGTCTGAAAACACCTACGAGCAGTACTTC; cdr3_aa: CASSKPSENTYEQYF
v_call: TRBV6-6; j_call: TRBJ2-7; d_call: -; clone_size: -; cdr3_nt: TGTGCCAGCAGTTACTATCGGGGGGAGCAGTACTTC; cdr3_aa: CASSYYRGEQYF
v_call: TRBV6-1; j_call: TRBJ1-1; d_call: -; clone_size: few; cdr3_nt: TGTGCCAGCAGTGAAGGGAGTTTTGCGGGCACCGTCGCTTTCTTT; cdr3_aa: CASSEGSFAGTVAFF
v_call: TRBV10-3; j_call: TRBJ2-2; d_call: TRBD1; clone_size: -; cdr3_nt: TGTGCCTCCCTTCTGGGACAGGGGGCCGGGGAGCTGTTTTTT; cdr3_aa: CASLLGQGAGELFF
v_call: TRBV6-5; j_call: TRBJ2-7; d_call: TRBD1; clone_size: -; cdr3_nt: TGTGCCAGCAGTTTGGGACAGGGGGACTACGAGCAGTACTTC; cdr3_aa: CASSLGQGDYEQYF
v_call: TRBV18; j_call: TRBJ2-2; d_call: TRBD2; clone_size: -; cdr3_nt: TGTGCCAGCTCACCGCGGGTTCTAGCGGGAAACACCGGGGAGCTGTTTTTT; cdr3_aa: CASSPRVLAGNTGELFF
v_call: TRBV29-1; j_call: TRBJ1-4; d_call: -; clone_size: -; cdr3_nt: TGCAGCGCCTCCAAGGCAGGGGCGAATGAAAAACTGTTTTTT; cdr3_aa: CSASKAGANEKLFF
v_call: TRBV10-3; j_call: TRBJ2-3; d_call: -; clone_size: -; cdr3_nt: TGTGCCATCAGTGATTTAGATCTCACAGATACGCAGTATTTT; cdr3_aa: CAISDLDLTDTQYF
v_call: TRBV2; j_call: TRBJ2-7; d_call: -; clone_size: -; cdr3_nt: TGTGCCAGCAGTTTCGGACACGGATCCTACGAGCAGTACTTC; cdr3_aa: CASSFGHGSYEQYF
v_call: TRBV7-6; j_call: TRBJ2-5; d_call: TRBD1; clone_size: few; cdr3_nt: TGTGCCAGCAGCCCGAACAGGGGGGAGACCCAGTACTTC; cdr3_aa: CASSPNRGETQYF
v_call: TRBV5-1; j_call: TRBJ1-5; d_call: -; clone_size: -; cdr3_nt: TGCGCCAGCAGCCCTTACAGGGAAAGAGGCAATCAGCCCCAGCATTTT; cdr3_aa: CASSPYRERGNQPQHF
v_call: TRBV2; j_call: TRBJ2-2; d_call: -; clone_size: -; cdr3_nt: TGTGCCAGCGGCACGACCAGGGTGGACACCGGGGAGCTGTTTTTT; cdr3_aa: CASGTTRVDTGELFF
v_call: TRBV4-2; j_call: TRBJ2-3; d_call: -; clone_size: -; cdr3_nt: TGTGCCAGCAGCCAACAAAGGGGCCAAACAGATACGCAGTATTTT; cdr3_aa: CASSQQRGQTDTQYF
v_call: TRBV11-2; j_call: TRBJ1-3; d_call: -; clone_size: -; cdr3_nt: TGTGCCAGCAGCGAGGCAGGGGCAGCTGGAAACACCATATATTTT; cdr3_aa: CASSEAGAAGNTIYF
v_call: TRBV28; j_call: TRBJ2-7; d_call: -; clone_size: -; cdr3_nt: TGTGCCAGCAGTTTACCCTCCAGTTACGAGCAGTACTTC; cdr3_aa: CASSLPSSYEQYF
v_call: TRBV20-1; j_call: TRBJ1-2; d_call: -; clone_size: -; cdr3_nt: TGTGCAGGCTATGGCTACACCTTC; cdr3_aa: CAGYGYTF
v_call: TRBV12-5; j_call: TRBJ1-1; d_call: -; clone_size: -; cdr3_nt: TGTGCTAGTGGTTTGGATAGCCACACTGAAGCTTTCTTT; cdr3_aa: CASGLDSHTEAFF
v_call: TRBV4-1; j_call: TRBJ2-7; d_call: TRBD2; clone_size: few; cdr3_nt: TGCGCCAGCAGCCATCAGTTTCTGCGGGAGACGGCGTACGAGCAGTACTTC; cdr3_aa: CASSHQFLRETAYEQYF
v_call: TRBV19; j_call: TRBJ1-1; d_call: -; clone_size: once; cdr3_nt: TGTGCCAGTAGTAATGTATTAGAAGCTTTCTTT; cdr3_aa: CASSNVLEAFF
v_call: TRBV4-1; j_call: TRBJ1-6; d_call: -; clone_size: -; cdr3_nt: TGCGCCAGCAGCCAAGATCCGGCAGGTATGGATTCACCCCTCCACTTT; cdr3_aa: CASSQDPAGMDSPLHF
v_call: TRBV28; j_call: TRBJ2-1; d_call: -; clone_size: -; cdr3_nt: TGTGCCAGCAGTTTAGCTGGGAGTCACAATGAGCAGTTCTTC; cdr3_aa: CASSLAGSHNEQFF
v_call: TRBV19; j_call: TRBJ2-7; d_call: TRBD2; clone_size: -; cdr3_nt: TGTGCCAGTAGTATTGTGGGGGCTAGCGGGGGATACGAGCAGTACTTC; cdr3_aa: CASSIVGASGGYEQYF
v_call: TRBV18; j_call: TRBJ2-3; d_call: -; clone_size: -; cdr3_nt: TGTGCCAGCTCACTTGGACAAGGCACAGATACGCAGTATTTT; cdr3_aa: CASSLGQGTDTQYF
v_call: TRBV5-5; j_call: TRBJ1-6; d_call: TRBD1; clone_size: -; cdr3_nt: TGTGCCAGCAGCGCGACAGGGGAGTCACCCCTCCACTTT; cdr3_aa: CASSATGESPLHF
v_call: TRBV10-2; j_call: TRBJ1-1; d_call: -; clone_size: -; cdr3_nt: TGCGCCAGCAGCAGGGGAGACACTGAAGCTTTCTTT; cdr3_aa: CASSRGDTEAFF
v_call: TRBV25-1; j_call: TRBJ2-7; d_call: -; clone_size: -; cdr3_nt: TGTGCCAGCAGTGAATCGACGGGTAGCTCCTACGAGCAGTACTTC; cdr3_aa: CASSESTGSSYEQYF
v_call: TRBV11-3; j_call: TRBJ1-2; d_call: -; clone_size: -; cdr3_nt: TGTGCCAGCCCTTATGAAGCAGGGGTGGGAGGCTACACCTTC; cdr3_aa: CASPYEAGVGGYTF
v_call: TRBV9; j_call: TRBJ1-5; d_call: -; clone_size: -; cdr3_nt: TGTGCCAGCAGCGTAGATTCTGGCAATCAGCCCCAGCATTTT; cdr3_aa: CASSVDSGNQPQHF
v_call: TRBV10-3; j_call: TRBJ1-5; d_call: -; clone_size: -; cdr3_nt: TGTGCCATCAGTGATTACAATCAGCCCCAGCATTTT; cdr3_aa: CAISDYNQPQHF
v_call: TRBV11-2; j_call: TRBJ2-5; d_call: -; clone_size: -; cdr3_nt: TGTGCCAGCAGCTTAGATCTCGGGGAGGTGATGGGGACCCAGTACTTC; cdr3_aa: CASSLDLGEVMGTQYF
v_call: TRBV7-9; j_call: TRBJ1-1; d_call: -; clone_size: -; cdr3_nt: TGTGCCAGCAGCTTATCACAGAACACTGAAGCTTTCTTT; cdr3_aa: CASSLSQNTEAFF
v_call: TRBV6-1; j_call: TRBJ2-6; d_call: -; clone_size: -; cdr3_nt: TGTGCCAGCAGTGTTTCGTTCGGGTCTGGGGCCAACGTCCTGACTTTC; cdr3_aa: CASSVSFGSGANVLTF
v_call: TRBV30; j_call: TRBJ1-2; d_call: TRBD1; clone_size: -; cdr3_nt: TGTGCCTGGCGGGCGTCCCGGGACAGGGTAAGGTCCTATGGCTACACCTTC; cdr3_aa: CAWRASRDRVRSYGYTF
v_call: TRBV10-3; j_call: TRBJ2-7; d_call: -; clone_size: -; cdr3_nt: TGTGCCATCAGTCAGGGCTACGAGCAGTACTTC; cdr3_aa: CAISQGYEQYF
v_call: TRBV5-6; j_call: TRBJ1-6; d_call: TRBD1; clone_size: -; cdr3_nt: TGTGCCAGCGGCGGACAGGGAAATTCACCCCTCCACTTT; cdr3_aa: CASGGQGNSPLHF
v_call: TRBV30; j_call: TRBJ2-5; d_call: -; clone_size: -; cdr3_nt: TGTGCCTGGGACACTGGGGGGAGGGAGACCCAGTACTTC; cdr3_aa: CAWDTGGRETQYF
v_call: TRBV4-2; j_call: TRBJ2-7; d_call: -; clone_size: -; cdr3_nt: TGTGCCAGCAGCCAAGACGCTCAGGGCGAGCAGTACTTC; cdr3_aa: CASSQDAQGEQYF